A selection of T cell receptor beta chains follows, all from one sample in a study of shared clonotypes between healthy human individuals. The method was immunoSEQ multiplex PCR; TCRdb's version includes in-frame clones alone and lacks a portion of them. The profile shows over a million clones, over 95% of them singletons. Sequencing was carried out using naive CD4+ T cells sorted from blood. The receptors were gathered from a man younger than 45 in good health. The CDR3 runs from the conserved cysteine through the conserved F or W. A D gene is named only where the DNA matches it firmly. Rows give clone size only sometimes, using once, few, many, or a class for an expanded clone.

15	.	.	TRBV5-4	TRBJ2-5	CASRGTVGGTETQYF	TGTGCCAGCAGGGGGACAGTCGGGGGTACGGAGACCCAGTACTTC
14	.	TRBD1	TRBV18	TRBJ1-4	CASSPTGGAEKLFF	TGTGCCAGCTCTCCGACAGGGGGCGCGGAAAAACTGTTTTTT
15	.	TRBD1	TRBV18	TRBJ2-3	CASSPRTGGTDTQYF	TGTGCCAGCTCACCACGGACAGGGGGCACAGATACGCAGTATTTT
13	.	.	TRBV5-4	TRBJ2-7	CASSRASFYEQYF	TGTGCCAGCAGCCGGGCCTCATTCTACGAGCAGTACTTC
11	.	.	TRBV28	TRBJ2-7	CASRGFYEQYF	TGTGCCAGCAGGGGTTTCTACGAGCAGTACTTC
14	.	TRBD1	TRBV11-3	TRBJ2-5	CASSRDRAQETQYF	TGTGCCAGCAGCCGCGACAGGGCCCAAGAGACCCAGTACTTC
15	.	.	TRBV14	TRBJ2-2	CASSQEQRTTGELFF	TGTGCCAGCAGCCAAGAACAGAGGACCACCGGGGAGCTGTTTTTT
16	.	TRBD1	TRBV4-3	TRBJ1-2	CASSQDLRDRGYGYTF	TGCGCCAGCAGCCAAGATCTCCGGGACAGGGGCTATGGCTACACCTTC
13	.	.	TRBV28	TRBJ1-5	CASSPGGELPQHF	TGTGCCAGCAGCCCCGGGGGCGAGCTGCCCCAGCATTTT
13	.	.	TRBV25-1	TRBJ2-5	CASMARASETQYF	TGTGCCAGCATGGCACGGGCATCCGAGACCCAGTACTTC
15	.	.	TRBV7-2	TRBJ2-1	CASSLAEDSYNEQFF	TGTGCCAGCAGCTTAGCGGAGGACTCCTACAATGAGCAGTTCTTC
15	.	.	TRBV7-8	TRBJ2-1	CASSWYSLSYNEQFF	TGTGCCAGCAGTTGGTACTCCCTGTCCTACAATGAGCAGTTCTTC
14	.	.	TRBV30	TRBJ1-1	CAWGNGLTNTEAFF	TGTGCCTGGGGCAATGGACTGACGAACACTGAAGCTTTCTTT
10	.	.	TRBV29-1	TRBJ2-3	CSGGTDTQYF	TGCAGCGGGGGGACAGATACGCAGTATTTT
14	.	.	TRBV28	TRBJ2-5	CASSFTGIQETQYF	TGTGCCAGCAGTTTTACAGGGATTCAGGAGACCCAGTACTTC
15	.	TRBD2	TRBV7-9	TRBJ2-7	CASSLGTSWIYEQYF	TGTGCCAGCAGCCTGGGGACTAGCTGGATCTACGAGCAGTACTTC
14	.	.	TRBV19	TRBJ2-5	CATSRGASQETQYF	TGTGCCACCTCCCGTGGAGCCAGCCAAGAGACCCAGTACTTC
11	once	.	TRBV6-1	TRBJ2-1	CASSPHPEQFF	TGTGCCAGCAGTCCGCATCCTGAGCAGTTCTTC
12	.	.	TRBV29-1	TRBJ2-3	CSAERGADTQYF	TGCAGCGCCGAGAGGGGGGCAGATACGCAGTATTTT
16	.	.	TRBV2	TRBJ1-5	CASRSYGGTRGQPQHF	TGTGCCAGCAGATCCTACGGCGGGACGAGGGGTCAGCCCCAGCATTTT
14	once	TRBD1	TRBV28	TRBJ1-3	CASSAGQNPHTIYF	TGTGCCAGCAGTGCGGGACAGAACCCCCACACCATATATTTT
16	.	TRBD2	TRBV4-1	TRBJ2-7	CASSQVKREGRYEQYF	TGCGCCAGCAGCCAAGTAAAGCGGGAGGGCCGATACGAGCAGTACTTC
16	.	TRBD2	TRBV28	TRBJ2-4	CASSRDSGRTKNIQYF	TGTGCCAGCAGCCGAGATAGCGGGAGGACCAAAAACATTCAGTACTTC
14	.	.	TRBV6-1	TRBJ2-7	CASSEWGISYEQYF	TGTGCCAGCAGTGAATGGGGGATCTCGTACGAGCAGTACTTC
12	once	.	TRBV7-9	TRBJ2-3	CASSLEAGFPYF	TGTGCCAGCAGCTTAGAAGCTGGCTTCCCGTATTTT
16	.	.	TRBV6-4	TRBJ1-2	CASSDSDTSGYYGYTF	TGTGCCAGCAGTGACTCGGACACGTCAGGCTACTATGGCTACACCTTC
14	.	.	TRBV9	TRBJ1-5	CASSVEGSGQPQHF	TGTGCCAGCAGCGTAGAAGGTAGTGGTCAGCCCCAGCATTTT
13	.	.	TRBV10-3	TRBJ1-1	CAISDSMNTEAFF	TGTGCCATCAGTGATAGTATGAACACTGAAGCTTTCTTT
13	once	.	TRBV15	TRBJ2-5	CATRLNNQETQYF	TGTGCCACCAGGCTCAACAACCAAGAGACCCAGTACTTC
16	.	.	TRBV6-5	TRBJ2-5	CASSYTGHPGGETQYF	TGTGCCAGCAGTTACACGGGACACCCGGGCGGCGAGACCCAGTACTTC
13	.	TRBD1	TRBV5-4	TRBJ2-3	CASSGTGEDTQYF	TGTGCCAGCAGCGGGACAGGGGAAGATACGCAGTATTTT
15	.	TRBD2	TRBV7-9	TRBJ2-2	CASSSSGGKTGELFF	TGTGCCAGCAGCTCGAGCGGGGGGAAAACCGGGGAGCTGTTTTTT
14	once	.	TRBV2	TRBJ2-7	CASRGTKLDYEQYF	TGTGCCAGCCGTGGGACAAAACTCGATTACGAGCAGTACTTC
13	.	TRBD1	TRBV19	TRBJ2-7	CASKGQGLNEQYF	TGTGCCAGTAAAGGACAGGGGTTGAACGAGCAGTACTTC
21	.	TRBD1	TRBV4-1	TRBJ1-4	CASSQDDPRQGNWLANEKLFF	TGCGCCAGCAGCCAAGATGATCCGAGACAGGGAAATTGGTTGGCTAATGAAAAACTGTTTTTT
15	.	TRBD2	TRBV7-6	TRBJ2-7	CASSPTAGGNYEQYF	TGTGCCAGCAGCCCCACGGCGGGAGGAAACTACGAGCAGTACTTC
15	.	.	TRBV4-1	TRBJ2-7	CASSTRFGFSYEQYF	TGCGCCAGCAGCACCCGGTTTGGCTTTTCCTACGAGCAGTACTTC
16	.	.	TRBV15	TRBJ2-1	CATSRRLGEGEGEQFF	TGTGCCACCAGCAGACGTCTCGGTGAGGGGGAAGGTGAGCAGTTCTTC
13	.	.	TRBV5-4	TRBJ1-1	CASWGRVNTEAFF	TGTGCCAGCTGGGGACGGGTGAACACTGAAGCTTTCTTT
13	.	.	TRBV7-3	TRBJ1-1	CASSPYMNTEAFF	TGTGCCAGCAGCCCCTACATGAACACTGAAGCTTTCTTT
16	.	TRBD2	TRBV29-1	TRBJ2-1	CSVAPRNAGVYNEQFF	TGCAGCGTGGCGCCAAGAAACGCGGGGGTATACAATGAGCAGTTCTTC
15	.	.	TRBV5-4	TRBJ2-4	CASSLGGPTGNIQYF	TGTGCCAGCAGCCTGGGGGGACCTACCGGGAACATTCAGTACTTC
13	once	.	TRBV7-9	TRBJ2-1	CASSLDRYNEQFF	TGTGCCAGCAGCTTAGATAGGTACAATGAGCAGTTCTTC
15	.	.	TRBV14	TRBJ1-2	CASSQDKGRTYGYTF	TGTGCCAGCAGCCAAGATAAGGGCAGGACCTATGGCTACACCTTC
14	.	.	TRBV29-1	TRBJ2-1	CSVSPVGGGNEQFF	TGCAGCGTTAGTCCCGTGGGAGGAGGGAATGAGCAGTTCTTC
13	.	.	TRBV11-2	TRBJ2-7	CASSFVLNYEQYF	TGTGCCAGCAGCTTTGTCCTCAACTACGAGCAGTACTTC
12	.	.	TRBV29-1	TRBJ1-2	CSVEGGYGGYTF	TGCAGCGTTGAGGGAGGGTACGGCGGCTACACCTTC
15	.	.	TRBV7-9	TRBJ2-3	CASSFGTTSTDTQYF	TGTGCCAGCAGCTTCGGGACGACTAGCACAGATACGCAGTATTTT
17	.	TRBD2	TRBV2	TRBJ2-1	CASGGTSGTLWGNEQFF	TGTGCCAGCGGGGGTACTAGCGGGACCCTGTGGGGCAATGAGCAGTTCTTC
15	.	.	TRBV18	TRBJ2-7	CASSPASVPSYEQYF	TGTGCCAGCTCCCCAGCGAGCGTCCCATCCTACGAGCAGTACTTC
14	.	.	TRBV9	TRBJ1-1	CASSVREMSTEAFF	TGTGCCAGCAGCGTTAGGGAGATGAGCACTGAAGCTTTCTTT
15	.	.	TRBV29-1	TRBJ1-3	CSVVPGPDSGNTIYF	TGCAGCGTTGTCCCCGGACCGGACTCTGGAAACACCATATATTTT
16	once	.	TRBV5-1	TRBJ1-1	CASSHLMRGVNTEAFF	TGCGCCAGCAGCCATTTAATGCGCGGGGTCAACACTGAAGCTTTCTTT
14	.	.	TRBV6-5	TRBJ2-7	CASSLDRLLPEQYF	TGTGCCAGCAGTCTCGACAGGCTTCTGCCTGAGCAGTACTTC
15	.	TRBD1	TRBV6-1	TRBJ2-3	CASSGEQGVTDTQYF	TGTGCCAGCAGTGGAGAACAGGGGGTAACAGATACGCAGTATTTT
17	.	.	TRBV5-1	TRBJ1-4	CASSLSPSGGTNEKLFF	TGCGCCAGCAGCTTGAGTCCGTCCGGAGGAACTAATGAAAAACTGTTTTTT
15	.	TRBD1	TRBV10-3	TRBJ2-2	CATQNRGTDTGELFF	TGTGCCACACAAAACAGGGGGACGGACACCGGGGAGCTGTTTTTT
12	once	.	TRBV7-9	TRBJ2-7	CASSGRRHEQYF	TGTGCCAGCAGCGGGAGACGCCACGAGCAGTACTTC
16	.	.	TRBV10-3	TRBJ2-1	CAISDPGAESNNEQFF	TGTGCCATCAGCGACCCAGGGGCAGAAAGTAACAATGAGCAGTTCTTC